What follows are 24 T cell receptor beta chains derived from one specimen sequenced in a study of blood T cell repertoires in COVID-19. The repertoire was sequenced with immunoSEQ multiplex PCR; TCRdb's copy has only in-frame clones and lacks some. The profile shows 250,000 to 300,000 clones, approximately 91% of them singletons. Sequences were obtained from PBMCs or T cells enriched from blood (not recorded which). These receptors were taken from a woman between 40 and 50 years old who had recovered from COVID-19.

The genes are TRBV11-2 and TRBJ1-2, with 8 positions matching TRBD1. Germline assignment: CDR1 SGHAT and CDR2 FQNNGV. The CDR3 is made up of 13 amino acids. After removal of 5 bases from V and 8 bases from J, the junction contained 7 bases not matched to a gene. The CDR3 sequence: CASSVRQGRGYTF. The CDR3 nucleotides are TGTGCCAGCAGCGTCCGACAGGGGAGAGGCTACACCTTC.

This chain links TRBV30 with TRBJ1-5; a weak D match, TRBD1 (5 bases). The CDR3 loop spans 15 amino acids. Looked up from germline, CDR1 is GTSNPN and CDR2 is SVGIG (reference sequence). The V and J ends lost 0 bases and 0 bases respectively, with 9 bases between them. CDR3 in DNA: TGTGCCTGGAGTGTAGACAGACATAGCAATCAGCCCCAGCATTTT. Protein product: CAWSVDRHSNQPQHF.

The chain employs TRBV29-1 and TRBJ2-7, with D possibly matching TRBD1 (5 bases). The CDR3 is 13 amino acids. Germline CDR1 SQVTM, CDR2 ANQGSEA. V dropped 5 bases and J dropped 5 bases, with 16 bases sitting between them. In DNA, the CDR3 is TGCAGCGTTACGCGACAGTGGGGCCACGAGCAGTACTTC. The encoded protein is CSVTRQWGHEQYF.

The CDR3 protein is CASSLVGTGSYEQYF. In nucleotides, the CDR3 is TGTGCCAGCAGCTTGGTAGGGACAGGTTCGTACGAGCAGTACTTC. The V gene is TRBV5-6, the J gene TRBJ2-7, with 8 bases that match TRBD1. V lost 0 bases to trimming and J lost 4 bases; unmatched junction nucleotides: 6. The CDR3 loop spans 15 amino acids. Germline V gives CDR1 SGHDT, CDR2 YYEEEE. Full variable domain (outside the CDR3, taken from reference TRBV5-6 and TRBJ2-7): DAGVTQSPTHLIKTRGQQVTLRCSPKSGHDTVSWYQQALGQGPQFIFQYYEEEERQRGNFPDRFSGHQFPNYSSELNVNALLLGDSALYLCASSLVGTGSYEQYFGPGTRLTVT.

This clone appeared a single time. The rearrangement joins TRBV6-2 or TRBV6-3 to TRBJ1-2; 7 nucleotides align to TRBD1. V dropped 5 bases and J dropped 7; count of bases not matched to a gene: 4. The CDR3 has 12 residues. The germline CDR1 and CDR2 sequences are MNHEY and SVGEGT. CDR3 residues: CASSKTGSGYTF. The CDR3 region has the DNA TGTGCCAGCAGTAAGACAGGGAGTGGCTACACCTTC.

The rearrangement uses TRBV7-8 and TRBJ1-1; D might be TRBD1 (5 bases). Per the germline V gene, CDR1 is SGHVS and CDR2 is FQNEAQ. The CDR3 spans 14 residues. V lost 5 bases and J 0 bases, leaving 10 bases between the germline ends. This CDR3 reads CASSAPTVNTEAFF. In DNA, the CDR3 is TGTGCCAGCAGCGCCCCGACAGTGAACACTGAAGCTTTCTTT.

This chain links TRBV19 with TRBJ1-5, with D perhaps matching TRBD1 (6 bases). Germline V CDR1 and CDR2: LNHDA, SQIVND (reference sequence). The length of the CDR3 is 15 residues. The V and J ends lost 10 bases and 3 bases respectively, with 19 bases between them. CDR3: CATTLRQADNQPQHF. As DNA, the CDR3 is TGTGCCACCACCCTCAGACAGGCGGACAATCAGCCCCAGCATTTT. Variable domain in full (rest from reference TRBV19 and TRBJ1-5): DGGITQSPKYLFRKEGQNVTLSCEQNLNHDAMYWYRQDPGQGLRLIYYSQIVNDFQKGDIAEGYSVSREKKESFPLTVTSAQKNPTAFYLCATTLRQADNQPQHFGDGTRLSIL.

The rearrangement uses TRBV5-1 and TRBJ1-1; TRBD1 is a possible D gene (5 bases). Germline V lookup: CDR1 SGHRS, CDR2 YFSETQ. Trimming stripped 4 bases from V and 2 bases from J, with 15 bases between. This CDR3 region has 15 residues. CDR3 nucleotide sequence: TGCGCCAGCAGCCGGAGGGGAGACCTAAACACTGAAGCTTTCTTT. As protein: CASSRRGDLNTEAFF.

This chain joins TRBV7-2 and TRBJ1-1; perhaps TRBD1 as D (5 bases). The length of the CDR3 is 13 residues. Germline lookup yields CDR1 SGHTA and CDR2 FQGNSA. With 6 bases removed from V and 6 bases from J, the gap between germline ends came to 14 bases. The CDR3 loop reads CASSGGERAEAFF. For the CDR3, the DNA is TGTGCCAGCAGTGGGGGGGAAAGGGCTGAAGCTTTCTTT.

The chain links TRBV3-1 (or the pseudogene TRBV3-2) to TRBJ2-7; D unclear. Germline CDR1 reads LGHDT; CDR2 reads YNNKEL (reference sequence). V dropped 2 bases and J dropped 4 bases, with 15 bases sitting between them. The CDR3 has 15 residues. CDR3 DNA: TGTGCCAGCAGCCAATCATCGTCGGTGAGTTACGAGCAGTACTTC. Translated, it gives CASSQSSSVSYEQYF.

The V gene is TRBV30, the J gene TRBJ1-6; D ambiguous. V was trimmed by 0 bases and J by 7 bases, leaving 7 bases between them. Per germline, CDR1 GTSNPN and CDR2 SVGIG (reference sequence). The CDR3 length is 13 residues. The CDR3, as DNA: TGTGCCTGGAGTGTGGCGGGGAATTCACCCCTCCACTTT. Its translation is CAWSVAGNSPLHF.

The V and J genes are TRBV10-1 and TRBJ1-1, with a possible D match to TRBD1 (5 bases). The germline V gene has CDR1 WNHNN and CDR2 SYGVQD (reference sequence). The CDR3 extends over 13 amino acids. Trimming took off 5 bases at V and 0 bases at J, with 7 bases between the two ends. The CDR3 loop is CASSLTVNTEAFF. CDR3 sequence (DNA): TGCGCCAGCAGTCTGACAGTGAACACTGAAGCTTTCTTT.

The V and J genes are TRBV18 and TRBJ1-1, with 7 bases matching TRBD1. The CDR3 is made up of 16 amino acids. Germline loops: CDR1 KGHSH, CDR2 LQKENI. J was trimmed by 4 bases and V by 3 bases; bases with no gene match: 11. CDR3 sequence reads: CASSPGQGGVGTEAFF. In nucleotides, the CDR3 is TGTGCCAGCTCACCGGGGCAGGGGGGAGTTGGCACTGAAGCTTTCTTT.

The chain recombines TRBV2 with TRBJ1-5, with no clear D. Germline CDR1 is SNHLY and CDR2 is FYNNEI. The V gene lost 0 bases and the J gene lost 0 bases, with 12 bases spanning the gap. CDR3 length: 17 amino acids. The CDR3 here is CASSEAPLFSSNQPQHF. CDR3 bases: TGTGCCAGCAGTGAAGCGCCGTTGTTTAGTAGCAATCAGCCCCAGCATTTT.

V and J are TRBV2 and TRBJ1-6; TRBD1 might be the D (5 bases). This CDR3 is built from 13 residues. CDR1 is SNHLY and CDR2 is FYNNEI in the germline V gene. Trimming took 4 bases from V and 7 from J, leaving 8 bases between them. This CDR3 is CASSGTPNSPLHF. The CDR3 DNA reads as TGTGCCAGCAGTGGGACACCGAATTCACCCCTCCACTTT. Full variable domain (outside the CDR3, taken from reference TRBV2 and TRBJ1-6): EPEVTQTPSHQVTQMGQEVILRCVPISNHLYFYWYRQILGQKVEFLVSFYNNEISEKSEIFDDQFSVERPDGSNFTLKIRSTKLEDSAMYFCASSGTPNSPLHFGNGTRLTVT.

The J gene is TRBJ2-1, the V gene TRBV15; no reliable D call. Trimming cost V 0 bases and J 9 bases, with 12 bases left between them. Germline CDR1 and CDR2: LNHNV and YYDKDF (reference sequence). There are 14 residues in the CDR3. CDR3 in DNA: TGTGCCACCAGCAGAGATTCTGAGAGTTCTGAGCAGTTCTTC. It specifies CATSRDSESSEQFF.

The chain joins TRBV6-2 or TRBV6-3 to TRBJ1-2, with a possible D match to TRBD1 (6 bases). Trimming removed 5 bases at V and 8 bases at J, with 18 bases between. This CDR3 contains 14 residues. Germline loops: CDR1 MNHEY, CDR2 SVGEGT. CDR3 sequence: CASSDDGTHRGYTF. Here the CDR3 DNA reads TGTGCCAGCAGTGACGACGGGACACATCGGGGCTACACCTTC.

The J gene is TRBJ2-2, the V gene TRBV7-9; 9 nucleotides align to TRBD2. The CDR3 runs to 18 residues. Germline values: CDR1 SEHNR, CDR2 FQNEAQ (reference sequence). Unmatched junction bases numbered 10, after V lost 5 bases and J lost 0 bases. CDR3 sequence: CASSLGTSWVANTGELFF. CDR3 DNA: TGTGCCAGCAGCCTCGGGACTAGCTGGGTTGCGAACACCGGGGAGCTGTTTTTT.

The V call is TRBV11-2, the J call TRBJ2-7; D remains ambiguous. The ends were cut back, 0 bases at V and 6 bases at J, with 6 bases in the middle. Germline CDR1 is SGHAT and CDR2 is FQNNGV. This CDR3 spans 12 amino acids. The DNA of the CDR3 is TGTGCCAGCAGCTTAGATAATCCCGAGCAGTACTTC. Amino acid sequence: CASSLDNPEQYF.

The chain links TRBV4-1 to TRBJ1-1; no clear D gene. The CDR3 extends over 14 amino acids. Trimming took off 0 bases at V and 2 bases at J, with 7 bases between the two ends. The germline V gene has CDR1 MGHRA and CDR2 YSYEKL. CDR3 loop: CASSQEPINTEAFF. CDR3 nucleotide sequence: TGCGCCAGCAGCCAAGAGCCTATAAACACTGAAGCTTTCTTT.

This clone showed up just a few times. J is TRBJ2-1 and V is TRBV12-5; TRBD2 might be the D (6 bases). Trimming took 2 bases from V and 9 from J, leaving 17 bases between them. Germline assignment: CDR1 LGHNT and CDR2 FRNRAP. The length of the CDR3 is 15 residues. CDR3: CASGLQPGTVIEQFF. CDR3 sequence (DNA): TGTGCTAGTGGTTTGCAGCCGGGGACTGTGATTGAGCAGTTCTTC. Based on the CDR3 plus reference TRBV12-5 and TRBJ2-1, the full variable domain is DARVTQTPRHKVTEMGQEVTMRCQPILGHNTVFWYRQTMMQGLELLAYFRNRAPLDDSGMPKDRFSAEMPDATLATLKIQPSEPRDSAVYFCASGLQPGTVIEQFFGPGTRLTVL.

The genes are TRBV5-1 and TRBJ2-5; 7 bases fit TRBD1. Germline V gene data show CDR1 as SGHRS and CDR2 as YFSETQ. The CDR3 length is 14 residues. J lost 3 bases, V lost 1 base, and 3 bases had no gene match. The CDR3 nucleotides are TGCGCCAGCAGCTTGTTAGGGACAGAAGAGACCCAGTACTTC. It codes for CASSLLGTEETQYF.

The chain couples TRBV5-1 to TRBJ1-6; 7 nucleotides line up with TRBD1. From germline, CDR1 is SGHRS and CDR2 YFSETQ. Trimming at V came to 4 bases and at J to 7 bases, leaving 5 bases not matched to a gene. The CDR3 extends over 14 amino acids. In DNA form, the CDR3 reads TGCGCCAGCAGCAAAGACAGGGTGAATTCACCCCTCCACTTT. It encodes CASSKDRVNSPLHF.

The chain carries TRBV19 and TRBJ2-1; TRBD2 matches at 14 bases. J gave up 7 bases and V 7 bases, and 3 bases lay outside the gene matches. The CDR3 contains 14 residues. Germline loops: CDR1 LNHDA, CDR2 SQIVND (reference sequence). CDR3 nucleotide sequence: TGTGCCAGTACACGGACTAGCGGGAGGAATGAGCAGTTCTTC. This translates into CASTRTSGRNEQFF.